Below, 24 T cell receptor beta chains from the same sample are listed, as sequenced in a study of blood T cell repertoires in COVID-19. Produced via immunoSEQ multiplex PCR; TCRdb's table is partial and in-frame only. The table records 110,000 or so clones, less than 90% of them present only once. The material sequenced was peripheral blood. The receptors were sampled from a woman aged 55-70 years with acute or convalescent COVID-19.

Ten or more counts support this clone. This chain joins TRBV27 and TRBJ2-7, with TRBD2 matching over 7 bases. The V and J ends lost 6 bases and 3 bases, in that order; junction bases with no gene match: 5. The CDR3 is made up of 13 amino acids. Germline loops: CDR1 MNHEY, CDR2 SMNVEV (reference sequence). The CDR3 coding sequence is TGTGCCAGCAGCCCTCTAGCGGTCTACGAGCAGTACTTC. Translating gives CASSPLAVYEQYF.

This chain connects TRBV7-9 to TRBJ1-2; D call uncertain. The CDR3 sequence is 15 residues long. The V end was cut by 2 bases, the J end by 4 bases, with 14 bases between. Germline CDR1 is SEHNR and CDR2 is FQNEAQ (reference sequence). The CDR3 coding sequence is TGTGCCAGCAGCTTACTCCAGGCGGGTAGCTATGGCTACACCTTC. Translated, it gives CASSLLQAGSYGYTF. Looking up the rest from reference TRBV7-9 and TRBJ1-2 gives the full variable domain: DTGVSQNPRHKITKRGQNVTFRCDPISEHNRLYWYRQTLGQGPEFLTYFQNEAQLEKSRLLSDRFSAERPKGSFSTLEIQRTEQGDSAMYLCASSLLQAGSYGYTFGSGTRLTVV.

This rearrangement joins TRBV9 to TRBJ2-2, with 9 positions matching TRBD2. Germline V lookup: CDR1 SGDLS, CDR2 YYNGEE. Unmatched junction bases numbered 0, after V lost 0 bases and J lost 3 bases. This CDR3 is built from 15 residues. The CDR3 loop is CASSVGGGDTGELFF. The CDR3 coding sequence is TGTGCCAGCAGCGTAGGCGGGGGGGACACCGGGGAGCTGTTTTTT. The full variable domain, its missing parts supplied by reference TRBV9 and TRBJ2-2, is DSGVTQTPKHLITATGQRVTLRCSPRSGDLSVYWYQQSLDQGLQFLIQYYNGEERAKGNILERFSAQQFPDLHSELNLSSLELGDSALYFCASSVGGGDTGELFFGEGSRLTVL.

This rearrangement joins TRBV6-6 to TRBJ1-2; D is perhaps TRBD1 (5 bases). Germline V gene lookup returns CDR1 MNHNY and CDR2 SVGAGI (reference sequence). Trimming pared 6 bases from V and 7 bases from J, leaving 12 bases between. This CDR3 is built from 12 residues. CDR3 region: CASSLAGGGYTF. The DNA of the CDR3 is TGTGCCAGCAGCCTCGCGGGGGGTGGCTACACCTTC.

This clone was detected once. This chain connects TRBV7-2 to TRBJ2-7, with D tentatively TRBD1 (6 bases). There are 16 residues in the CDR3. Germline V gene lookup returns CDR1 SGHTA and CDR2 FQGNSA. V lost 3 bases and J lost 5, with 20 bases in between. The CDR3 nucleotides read TGTGCCAGCAGCTTGTTAGGGACACTAGTCGTCCACGAGCAGTACTTC. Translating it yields CASSLLGTLVVHEQYF. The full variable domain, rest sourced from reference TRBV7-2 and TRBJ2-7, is GAGVSQSPSNKVTEKGKDVELRCDPISGHTALYWYRQSLGQGLEFLIYFQGNSAPDKSGLPSDRFSAERTGGSVSTLTIQRTQQEDSAVYLCASSLLGTLVVHEQYFGPGTRLTVT.

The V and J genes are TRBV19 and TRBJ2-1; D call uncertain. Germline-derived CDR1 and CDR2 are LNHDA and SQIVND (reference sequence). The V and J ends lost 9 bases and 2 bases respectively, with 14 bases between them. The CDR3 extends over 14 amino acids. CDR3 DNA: TGTGCCAGCGCCGAGTTTCGCACCTACAATGAGCAGTTCTTC. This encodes CASAEFRTYNEQFF.

The CDR3 spells CASSPGQRNQETQYF. As DNA, the CDR3 is TGTGCCAGCAGTCCCGGACAGCGCAACCAAGAGACCCAGTACTTC. The chain recombines TRBV28 with TRBJ2-5, with TRBD1 as a possible D gene (6 bases). The CDR3 is made up of 15 amino acids. The V gene's germline CDR1 is MDHEN and CDR2 SYDVKM. Deletions cut 5 bases from V and 0 bases from J, with 13 bases between.

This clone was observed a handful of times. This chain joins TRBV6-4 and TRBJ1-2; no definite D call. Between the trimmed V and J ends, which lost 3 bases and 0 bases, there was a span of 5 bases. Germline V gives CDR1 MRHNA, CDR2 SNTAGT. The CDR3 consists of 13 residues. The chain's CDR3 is CASSESPNYGYTF. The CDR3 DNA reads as TGTGCCAGCAGTGAGAGCCCTAACTATGGCTACACCTTC.

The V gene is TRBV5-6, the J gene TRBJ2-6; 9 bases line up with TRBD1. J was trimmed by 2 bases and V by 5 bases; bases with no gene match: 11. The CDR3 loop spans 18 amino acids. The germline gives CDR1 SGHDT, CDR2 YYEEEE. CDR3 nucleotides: TGTGCCAGCAGTTTATCCGGGACAGGGACGACTGGGGCCAACGTCCTGACTTTC. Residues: CASSLSGTGTTGANVLTF.

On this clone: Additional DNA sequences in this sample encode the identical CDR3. As DNA, the CDR3 is TGTGCCAGCTCACCTAGCCAGGGATACAATGAGCAGTTCTTC. Translated: CASSPSQGYNEQFF. The rearrangement uses TRBV18 and TRBJ2-1; TRBD1 might be the D (5 bases). The V and J ends lost 3 bases and 4 bases respectively, with 10 bases between them. The length of the CDR3 is 14 residues. CDR1 KGHSH and CDR2 LQKENI come from the germline V gene.

In DNA form, the CDR3 reads TGTGCCAGCAGTGAACCCGGCACAGGACCTGGCTACACCTTC. It translates to CASSEPGTGPGYTF. The genes are TRBV6-1 and TRBJ1-2; the D gene is possibly TRBD1 (5 bases). The V gene's germline CDR1 is MNHNS and CDR2 SASEGT. V gave up 2 bases and J gave up 7 bases, with 14 bases separating them. The CDR3 sequence is 14 residues long.

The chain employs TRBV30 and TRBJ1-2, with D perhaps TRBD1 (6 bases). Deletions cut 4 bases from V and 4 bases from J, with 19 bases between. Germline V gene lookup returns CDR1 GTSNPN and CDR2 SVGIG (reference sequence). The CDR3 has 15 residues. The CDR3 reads CAWKPGQSFAYGYTF. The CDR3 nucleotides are TGTGCCTGGAAGCCGGGACAATCTTTTGCCTATGGCTACACCTTC. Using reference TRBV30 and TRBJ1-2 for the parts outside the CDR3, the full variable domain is SQTIHQWPATLVQPVGSPLSLECTVEGTSNPNLYWYRQAAGRGLQLLFYSVGIGQISSEVPQNLSASRPQDRQFILSSKKLLLSDSGFYLCAWKPGQSFAYGYTFGSGTRLTVV.

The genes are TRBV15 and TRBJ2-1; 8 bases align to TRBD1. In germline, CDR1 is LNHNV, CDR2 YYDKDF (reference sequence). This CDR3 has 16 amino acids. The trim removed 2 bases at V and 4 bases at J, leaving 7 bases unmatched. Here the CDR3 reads CATSRTRQGTYNEQFF. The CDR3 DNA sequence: TGTGCCACCAGCAGAACCAGACAGGGGACATACAATGAGCAGTTCTTC.

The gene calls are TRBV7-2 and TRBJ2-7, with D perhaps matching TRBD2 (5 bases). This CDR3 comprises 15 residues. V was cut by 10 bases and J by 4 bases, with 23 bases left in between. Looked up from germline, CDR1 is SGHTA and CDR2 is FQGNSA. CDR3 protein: CATAGEGLPGYEQYF. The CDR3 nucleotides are TGTGCCACAGCCGGAGAGGGCCTTCCGGGGTACGAGCAGTACTTC.

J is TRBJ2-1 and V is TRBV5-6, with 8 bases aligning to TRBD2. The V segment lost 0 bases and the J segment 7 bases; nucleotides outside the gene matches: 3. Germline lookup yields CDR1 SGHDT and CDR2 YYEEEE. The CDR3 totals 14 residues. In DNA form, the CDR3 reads TGTGCCAGCAGCTTGGAGGCGGGAGGAAATGAGCAGTTCTTC. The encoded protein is CASSLEAGGNEQFF.

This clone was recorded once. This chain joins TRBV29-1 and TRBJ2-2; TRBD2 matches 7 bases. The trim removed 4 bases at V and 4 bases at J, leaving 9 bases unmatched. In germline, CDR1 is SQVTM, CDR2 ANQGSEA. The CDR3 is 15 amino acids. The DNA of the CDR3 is TGCAGCGTTGGCTCTAGCGGAGGCCTCACCGGGGAGCTGTTTTTT. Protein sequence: CSVGSSGGLTGELFF.

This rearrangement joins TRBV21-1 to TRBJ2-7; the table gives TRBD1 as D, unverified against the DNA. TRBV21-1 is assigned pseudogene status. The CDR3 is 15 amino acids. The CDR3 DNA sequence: TGTGCCAGCAGCGCCCGCAGGGACAGGGACCACGAGCAGTACTTC. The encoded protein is CASSARRDRDHEQYF.

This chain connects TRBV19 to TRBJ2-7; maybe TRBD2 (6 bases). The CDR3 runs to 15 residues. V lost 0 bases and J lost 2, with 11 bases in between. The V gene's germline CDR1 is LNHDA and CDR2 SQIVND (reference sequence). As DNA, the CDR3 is TGTGCCAGTAGTATAGAGGGCAGACTAGCCTACGAGCAGTACTTC. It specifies CASSIEGRLAYEQYF.

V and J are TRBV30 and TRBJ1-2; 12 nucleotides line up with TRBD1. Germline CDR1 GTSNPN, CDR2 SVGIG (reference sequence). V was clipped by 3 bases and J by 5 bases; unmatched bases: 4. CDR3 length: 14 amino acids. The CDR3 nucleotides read TGTGCCTGGAGCCGGGACAGGGGGCCATATGGCTACACCTTC. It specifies CAWSRDRGPYGYTF.

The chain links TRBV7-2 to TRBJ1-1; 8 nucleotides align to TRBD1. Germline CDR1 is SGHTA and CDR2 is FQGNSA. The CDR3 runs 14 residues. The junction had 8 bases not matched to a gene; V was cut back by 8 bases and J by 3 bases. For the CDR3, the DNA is TGTGCCAGCGGAGAGACAGGGGCGTACACTGAAGCTTTCTTT. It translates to CASGETGAYTEAFF.

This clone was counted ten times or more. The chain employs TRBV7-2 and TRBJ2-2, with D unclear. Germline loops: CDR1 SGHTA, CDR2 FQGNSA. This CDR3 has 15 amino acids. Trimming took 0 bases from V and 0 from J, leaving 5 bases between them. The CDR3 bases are TGTGCCAGCAGCTTAGCACAGACGAACACCGGGGAGCTGTTTTTT. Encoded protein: CASSLAQTNTGELFF.

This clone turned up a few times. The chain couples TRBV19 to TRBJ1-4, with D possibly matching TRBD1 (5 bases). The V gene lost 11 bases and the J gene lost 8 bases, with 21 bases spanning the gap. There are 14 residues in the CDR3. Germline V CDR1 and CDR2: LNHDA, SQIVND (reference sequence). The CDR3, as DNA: TGTGCCTCCAACCGGGCGGGGCTGGAGGAAAAACTGTTTTTT. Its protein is CASNRAGLEEKLFF.

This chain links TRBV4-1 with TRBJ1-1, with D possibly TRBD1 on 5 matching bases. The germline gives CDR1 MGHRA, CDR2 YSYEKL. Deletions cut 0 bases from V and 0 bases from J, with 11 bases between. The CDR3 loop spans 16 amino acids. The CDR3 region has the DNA TGCGCCAGCAGCCAAGAAGGGGTGGGCATGAACACTGAAGCTTTCTTT. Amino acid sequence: CASSQEGVGMNTEAFF.

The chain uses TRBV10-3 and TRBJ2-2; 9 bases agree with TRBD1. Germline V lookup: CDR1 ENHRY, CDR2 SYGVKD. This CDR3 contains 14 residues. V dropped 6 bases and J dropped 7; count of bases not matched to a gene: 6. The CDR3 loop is CAIRGQGEGGELFF. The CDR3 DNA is TGTGCCATCAGGGGACAGGGAGAGGGCGGGGAGCTGTTTTTT.